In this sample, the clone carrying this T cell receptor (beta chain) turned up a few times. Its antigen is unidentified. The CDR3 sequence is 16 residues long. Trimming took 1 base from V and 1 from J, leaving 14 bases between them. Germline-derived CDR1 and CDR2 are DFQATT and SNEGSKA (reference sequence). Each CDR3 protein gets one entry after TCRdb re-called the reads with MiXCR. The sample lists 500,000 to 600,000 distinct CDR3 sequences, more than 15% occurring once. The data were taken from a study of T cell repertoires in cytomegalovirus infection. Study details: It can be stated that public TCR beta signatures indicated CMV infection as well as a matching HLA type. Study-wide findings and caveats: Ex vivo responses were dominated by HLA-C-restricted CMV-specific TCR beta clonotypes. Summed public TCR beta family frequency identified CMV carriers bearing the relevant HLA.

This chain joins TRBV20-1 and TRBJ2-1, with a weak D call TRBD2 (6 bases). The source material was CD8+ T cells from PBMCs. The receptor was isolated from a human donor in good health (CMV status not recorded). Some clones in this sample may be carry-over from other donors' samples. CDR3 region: CSARGFTSRSYNEQFF. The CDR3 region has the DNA TGCAGTGCTAGAGGCTTTACTAGCAGATCCTACAATGAGCAGTTCTTC.